This entry concerns a single T cell receptor beta chain. Its antigen remains unidentified. No quality values exist for individual bases; no much larger clone is one base distant. TCRbeta CDR3 regions were amplified from genomic DNA by means of the immunoSEQ Assay, a bias-controlled multiplex PCR. For the original study's pipeline: Within the assay, amplification of reference gene primers was used to estimate how many nucleated cells each sample contained. To quantify the absolute abundance of each unique TCRbeta CDR3 rearrangement, sequence reads were collapsed and filtered. For each sample, productive Simpson clonality was calculated by taking the square root of Simpson's diversity index across productive rearrangements. This immuneACCESS table, as held by TCRdb, lists in-frame sequences with V and J called but not all clones. Of the missing ones, under half trace to an unresolved V gene in checked studies; the others have no known cause. D and trimming come from the DNA, and the V and J calls and clone size come from that table. This sample lists 200,000 or so clones; roughly nine tenths were detected once. Of the sample, 10% to 13% falls within the top ten clones.

In the prospective study, participants were roughly 18 to 90 years old, resided in fewer than 25 geographic areas of the United States, and were enrolled through a virtual design. Cohort assignment in the prospective study relied on participant-reported clinical history from a screening survey and a study questionnaire. Recovered participants in ImmuneRACE Cohort 3 were defined as having two consecutive negative NP/OP PCR tests, clearance from a healthcare professional, or resolution of symptoms. In the prospective study, mobile phlebotomists collected whole blood, serum and a nasopharyngeal or oropharyngeal swab from each participant. Participants in the prospective study had the option to provide additional blood draws and questionnaires over a roughly 2-month period. Prospective study blood samples were shipped either frozen or at room temperature before DNA extraction. The data belong to a study of blood T cell repertoires in COVID-19 (dated by TCRdb to the early 2020s). Regarding the study in general: The collaborator samples originated in the United States, Italy and Spain and spanned the acute and convalescent phases of COVID-19. The prospective study material was composed of cDNA or gDNA derived from T cells, B-cell-depleted T cells, or PBMCs. The dataset comprised deeply sampled blood TCRbeta repertoires from subjects exposed to, actively infected with, or recovered from COVID-19. The repertoires were made available in a free public database intended to serve as a resource for research on the immune response to SARS-CoV-2. The samples were drawn from the first 160 participants of the ongoing ImmuneRACE study and from over a thousand subjects provided by 6 global collaborators. The sample metadata nearly always contained a de-identified subject ID, COVID-19 status, age in years and sex. Where available, HLA class I and class II types were obtained from metadata supplied by the sample provider rather than from assay-based typing.

Beyond this particular receptor, the publication reports: How much clinical and demographic metadata was included differed by source and by participant, and the metadata was provided uncurated.

The receptor was isolated from a man younger than 45 who had recovered from COVID-19. Sequenced material: PBMCs or T cells enriched from blood (not recorded which).

The DNA is as follows: TGTGCCAGCAGCTTGGTCCAAACTCCCGCAACTAATGAAAAACTGTTTTTT. This codes for CASSLVQTPATNEKLFF. Rearrangement joined TRBV5-5 to TRBJ1-4; the D gene lacks a confident call. V is shortened by 0 bases, J by 0 bases, and the region joining them spans 12 bases. CDR1 and CDR2, looked up from the germline V gene (reference sequence), are SGHKS and YYEKEE. The CDR3, from cysteine to phenylalanine, totals 17 residues. Only the CDR3 portion is preserved as DNA: 51 bases, with reading frame beginning at the first base.